This T cell receptor beta chain was sequenced for a study of shared clonotypes between healthy human individuals (dated by TCRdb to between 2020 and 2021). With regard to the full study: A couple of women and three men aged 18 to 49 years were included in the cohort. To increase sequencing depth and limit assay-specific biases, different laboratories used diverse techniques to prepare libraries and sequence TCR repertoires. Per donor, three plates each were used for CD4 naive and CD4 memory, two for CD8 naive, and one for CD8 memory. To estimate repertoire size and how much clonotype sharing occurs between individuals, the study deeply sequenced the blood TCR repertoires of five healthy adults. Each donor's leukapheresis produced roughly between roughly 0.85 and 10 billion PBMCs.

Reading from cysteine to phenylalanine, the CDR3 counts 16 amino acids. Only CDR3 DNA is held: 48 bases, read in frame from base 1. Sequences SGHAT (CDR1) and FQNNGV (CDR2) are obtained from the germline V gene. V drops 4 bases and J drops 3 bases, leaving 13 bases in between. Donors were healthy HIV-negative adults with no recently reported acute infections or vaccinations. Only Caucasian adults living in Nashville, Tennessee, USA were represented among the donors. CD4+ T cells were enriched by magnetic negative selection; naive cells were then positively selected on CD45RA, and the negative fraction formed the memory subset. Blood was obtained by leukapheresis, after which PBMCs were separated by Ficoll-Histopaque density gradient centrifugation and cryopreserved in liquid nitrogen vapor phase. Purity and quantity of every magnetically sorted T cell population were checked by analytical flow cytometry. Genomic DNA was isolated from each sorted fraction and quantified by UV absorbance on a Nanodrop 2000c.

About this clone itself: Its antigen is unknown. Base qualities are not recorded, but no much larger clone differs from it by a single base.

Results and caveats for the whole study, not just this receptor: Sharing across several donors was observed for roughly 5.4% of naive CD4, 3% to 4% of naive CD8, about 2.3% of memory CD4, and about 0.38% of memory CD8 clonotypes. Because the study included a small number of donors, the genetic and exposure-history diversity represented was limited. Estimated clonotype richness was generally larger for naive than for memory subsets. Pairwise subsampling led to the expectation that sequencing depth would affect the degree of clonotype sharing among donors. Sampling was restricted to blood, and TCR repertoires in tissues likely differ from the TCR repertoires found in blood. Even with the large sequencing depth, rarefaction of the sorted-subset datasets indicated that sequencing was incomplete. Higher generation probabilities were observed for clonotypes shared by all four sorted-subset donors than for non-shared clonotypes.

Using the deep immunoSEQ assay, TCR CDR3 regions were amplified from genomic DNA by multiplex PCR. Extracted genomic DNA from each cell subset was spread evenly across all wells of several immunoSEQ 96-well plates, with each plate serving as a replicate. For sorted subsets, approximately 190 ng genomic DNA, equal to approximately 30,000 T cell genomes, was loaded into each replicate PCR. The purified libraries were quantified using a Qubit 3.0 fluorometer, sized with a Bioanalyzer 2100, and then quantified again using the KAPA Library Quantification kit. Each immunoSEQ 96-well plate was sequenced on its own single-read 150-cycle Illumina NextSeq 550 flow cell. Per the source publication's procedure: Because the immunoSEQ output held only junctional sequences and lacked quality scores, the filtering could not match the filtering applied to full-length reads. To assign V/J genes and CDR3, sequences were annotated using PyIR, a Python wrapper for IgBLAST v1.9, with IMGT germline references. Reads with weak V/J assignments (E-value above 1e-6), missing CDR3, stop codons, out-of-frame junctions, or ambiguous translated residues were removed. V3J clonotypes were defined as sequences sharing an identical inferred V gene, J gene, and CDR3 amino acid sequence. Percentage overlap between repertoires was calculated by dividing the number of shared unique clonotypes by the size of the smaller repertoire. RTK rarefaction, the Chao1 estimator, and Recon v2.1 estimates of unobserved clonotypes were used to assess repertoire richness. Generation probabilities for all TCRbeta clonotypes obtained by the gDNA method from a handful of donors were computed using OLGA. TCRdb's version of the immuneACCESS table is confined to in-frame rearrangements and falls short of the full clone set. An unresolved V gene accounts for under half of the shortfall where checked; the remainder is of unknown origin. That table is the source of V, J and clone size, and D and trimming were worked out from the DNA. The sample contains roughly 2.2 million clones, approximately 95% of them found a single time. The ten top clones hold 0.3% to 0.4% of the sample.

Here the chain combines TRBV11-2 and TRBJ1-6; too little of a D gene remains to name it. The sequenced material came from naive CD4+ T cells from PBMCs. The cell subset or site label of this sample denotes: CD45RA+ positively selected. The sequence derives from a man aged 18 to 29 in good health. Some clones in this sample may be carry-over from other donors' samples. This receptor has the CDR3 CASSSHDQLYNSPLHF. The nucleotides are TGTGCCAGCAGCTCCCATGATCAACTCTATAATTCACCCCTCCACTTT.